This T cell receptor (beta chain) appears in the sequencing data of a study of beta chain features in type 1 diabetes. Study context: All samples yielded around 98 million examined sorted cells.

Sequencing targeted expressed TCRB transcripts, as all isolated RNA had been reverse transcribed. Clones were sequenced by immunoSEQ multiplex PCR, and TCRdb holds only the in-frame ones, with some missing. The profile covers a few hundred thousand clones, with around 13% appearing a single time and approximately 0.011% taken by the ten largest. Findings and caveats of the study: Type 1 diabetes patients had moderately but significantly shorter TCRB CDR3s in all four CD4+ subsets. A PCR bias possibly favoring shorter templates would apply equally to patients and controls. TCRB repertoires of naive, central memory and Treg cells appeared more similar among patients than among healthy donors.

Sorting based on CD45RO/CCR7/CD25/CD127/CD95/CD27 separated CD4+ naive, central memory, regulatory and stem cell-like memory cells. The germline CDR1 and CDR2 sequences are SGHDT and YYEEEE. The CDR3 sequence is 14 residues long. Trimming removed 4 bases from V and 1 base from J; junction bases left unmatched: 3. As for this clone: Antigen specificity is unknown.

The sample comprised naive CD4+ T cells from blood. This receptor was taken from a woman aged 18-29 years with type 1 diabetes. The chain combines TRBV5-6 with TRBJ2-7, with 9 bases aligning to TRBD1. DNA for the CDR3: TGTGCCAGCAGCGTGGGACAGGGATCCTACGAGCAGTACTTC. Protein product: CASSVGQGSYEQYF.